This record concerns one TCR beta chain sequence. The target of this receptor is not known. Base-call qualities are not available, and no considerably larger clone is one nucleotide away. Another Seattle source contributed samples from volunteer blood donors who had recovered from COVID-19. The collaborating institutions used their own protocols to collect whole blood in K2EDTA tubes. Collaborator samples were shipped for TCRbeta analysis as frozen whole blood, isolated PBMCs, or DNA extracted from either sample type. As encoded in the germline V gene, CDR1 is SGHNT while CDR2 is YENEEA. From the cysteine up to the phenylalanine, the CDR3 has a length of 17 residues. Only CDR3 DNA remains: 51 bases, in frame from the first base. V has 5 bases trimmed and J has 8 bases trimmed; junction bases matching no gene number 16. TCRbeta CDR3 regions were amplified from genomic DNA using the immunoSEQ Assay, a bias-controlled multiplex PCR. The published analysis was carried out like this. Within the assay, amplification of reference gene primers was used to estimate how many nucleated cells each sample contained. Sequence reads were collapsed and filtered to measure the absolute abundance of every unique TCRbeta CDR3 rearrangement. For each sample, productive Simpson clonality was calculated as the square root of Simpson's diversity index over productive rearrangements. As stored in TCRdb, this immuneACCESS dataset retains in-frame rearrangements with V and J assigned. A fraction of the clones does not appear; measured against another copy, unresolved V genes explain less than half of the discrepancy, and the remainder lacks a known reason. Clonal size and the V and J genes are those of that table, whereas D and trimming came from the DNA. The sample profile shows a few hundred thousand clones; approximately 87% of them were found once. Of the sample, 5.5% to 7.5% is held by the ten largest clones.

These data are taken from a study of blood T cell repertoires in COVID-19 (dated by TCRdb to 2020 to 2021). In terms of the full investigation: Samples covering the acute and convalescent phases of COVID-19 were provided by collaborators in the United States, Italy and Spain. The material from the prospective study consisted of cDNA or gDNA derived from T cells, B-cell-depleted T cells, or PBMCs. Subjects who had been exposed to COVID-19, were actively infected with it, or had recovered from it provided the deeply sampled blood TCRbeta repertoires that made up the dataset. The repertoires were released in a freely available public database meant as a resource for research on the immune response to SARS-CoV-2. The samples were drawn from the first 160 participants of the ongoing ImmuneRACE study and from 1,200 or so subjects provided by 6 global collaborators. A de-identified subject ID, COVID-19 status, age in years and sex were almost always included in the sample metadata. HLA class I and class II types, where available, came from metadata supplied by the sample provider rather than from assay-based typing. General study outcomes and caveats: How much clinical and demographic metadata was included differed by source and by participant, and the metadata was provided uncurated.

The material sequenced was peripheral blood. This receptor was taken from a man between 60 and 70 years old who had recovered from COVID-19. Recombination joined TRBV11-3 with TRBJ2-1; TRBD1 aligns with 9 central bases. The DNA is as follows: TGTGCCAGCAGCCCGCACGACGGGACAGGGAGTTTGGATGAGCAGTTCTTC. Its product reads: CASSPHDGTGSLDEQFF.